These T cell receptor beta chains were read from a single sample in a study of T cell responses to AZD1222 COVID-19 vaccine. Libraries were prepared by immunoSEQ multiplex PCR; TCRdb keeps only in-frame clonotypes and omits some of them. The sample has almost 80,000 clones, around 90% seen once. The input for sequencing was peripheral blood, taken on day 0 of AZD1222 vaccination. The receptors here all came from an adult in good health. CDR3s include the opening cysteine and the closing phenylalanine or tryptophan. D genes are given only for firm matches. Clone size, where shown, is once, few, many, or a class for clones that have expanded.

CDR3 DNA: TGTGCCAGCACCGGACTAGCGGGTACCTACGAGCAGTACTTC; CDR3 protein: CASTGLAGTYEQYF; D gene: TRBD2; V gene: TRBV7-9; clone size: NA; J gene: TRBJ2-7
CDR3 DNA: TGTGCCAGCGGTCGGGGGGGCCTACCGGGCGAGCAGTACTTC; CDR3 protein: CASGRGGLPGEQYF; D gene: TRBD2; V gene: TRBV2; clone size: once; J gene: TRBJ2-7
CDR3 DNA: TGCGCCAGCAGCCTGACCGGGGCCTACAATGAGCAGTTCTTC; CDR3 protein: CASSLTGAYNEQFF; D gene: NA; V gene: TRBV5-1; clone size: NA; J gene: TRBJ2-1
CDR3 DNA: TGTGCCAGCAGTGAAAGCCTCACAGGGGGTCAAGAGACCCAGTACTTC; CDR3 protein: CASSESLTGGQETQYF; D gene: TRBD1; V gene: TRBV28; clone size: once; J gene: TRBJ2-5
CDR3 DNA: TGTGCCAGCCGATTTTCCGGGACCCTCCACGAGAGTGATGAGCAGTTCTTC; CDR3 protein: CASRFSGTLHESDEQFF; D gene: NA; V gene: TRBV10-3; clone size: NA; J gene: TRBJ2-1
CDR3 DNA: TGTGCCAGCAGCGACCCGGGACGCAATCAGCCCCAGCATTTT; CDR3 protein: CASSDPGRNQPQHF; D gene: NA; V gene: TRBV6-5; clone size: NA; J gene: TRBJ1-5
CDR3 DNA: TGTGCCAGCAGCCCCGGGACAGGGAGGGGATATGGCTACACCTTC; CDR3 protein: CASSPGTGRGYGYTF; D gene: TRBD1; V gene: TRBV3-1/TRBV3-2; clone size: NA; J gene: TRBJ1-2
CDR3 DNA: TGTGCCAGTAGTATGAACCCCACAACTAATGAAAAACTGTTTTTT; CDR3 protein: CASSMNPTTNEKLFF; D gene: NA; V gene: TRBV19; clone size: NA; J gene: TRBJ1-4
CDR3 DNA: TGCGCCAGCAGTGAGTCGGGTCATCGCAATCAGCCCCAGCATTTT; CDR3 protein: CASSESGHRNQPQHF; D gene: NA; V gene: TRBV10-2; clone size: NA; J gene: TRBJ1-5
CDR3 DNA: TGTGCCAGCAGCTTAGGCGTGACAGGGAATGGCTACACCTTC; CDR3 protein: CASSLGVTGNGYTF; D gene: TRBD1; V gene: TRBV7-9; clone size: NA; J gene: TRBJ1-2
CDR3 DNA: TGCGCCAGCAGCCAAGATTGGGGGAGCGGGGATGAGCAGTTCTTC; CDR3 protein: CASSQDWGSGDEQFF; D gene: TRBD2; V gene: TRBV4-3; clone size: once; J gene: TRBJ2-1
CDR3 DNA: TGTGCCAGCGTTAATGAGGGCAGGCTCGCGAACACCGGGGAGCTGTTTTTT; CDR3 protein: CASVNEGRLANTGELFF; D gene: NA; V gene: TRBV28; clone size: NA; J gene: TRBJ2-2
CDR3 DNA: TGCAGCGTTGAATCGGCTAACACTGAAGCTTTCTTT; CDR3 protein: CSVESANTEAFF; D gene: NA; V gene: TRBV29-1; clone size: NA; J gene: TRBJ1-1
CDR3 DNA: TGTGCCAGCAGTATCCTAAGGGAGTCTGAAGCTTTCTTT; CDR3 protein: CASSILRESEAFF; D gene: NA; V gene: TRBV2; clone size: NA; J gene: TRBJ1-1
CDR3 DNA: TGTGCCACCAGAAACCCGGGACTAGCGGGAGGCCAGAACACCGGGGAGCTGTTTTTT; CDR3 protein: CATRNPGLAGGQNTGELFF; D gene: TRBD2; V gene: TRBV24-1; clone size: NA; J gene: TRBJ2-2
CDR3 DNA: TGTGCTAGTGGTTTGACGGGGCAGGGAGACCAAGAGACCCAGTACTTC; CDR3 protein: CASGLTGQGDQETQYF; D gene: NA; V gene: TRBV12-5; clone size: once; J gene: TRBJ2-5
CDR3 DNA: TGTGCCATCAGTGGGGGACTCAATGAGCAGTTCTTC; CDR3 protein: CAISGGLNEQFF; D gene: NA; V gene: TRBV10-3; clone size: NA; J gene: TRBJ2-1
CDR3 DNA: TGTGCCAGCAGCCGGCTTACCGGGACAGGAGAGAACTATGGCTACACCTTC; CDR3 protein: CASSRLTGTGENYGYTF; D gene: TRBD1; V gene: TRBV7-2; clone size: NA; J gene: TRBJ1-2
CDR3 DNA: TGTGCCACCAGCAGTCGACGACTCTCTGGAAACACCATATATTTT; CDR3 protein: CATSSRRLSGNTIYF; D gene: NA; V gene: TRBV15; clone size: NA; J gene: TRBJ1-3
CDR3 DNA: TGTGCCAGCAGTCCAATACAGGGGAGCTACGAGCAGTACTTC; CDR3 protein: CASSPIQGSYEQYF; D gene: TRBD1; V gene: TRBV28; clone size: NA; J gene: TRBJ2-7
CDR3 DNA: TGCAGCGTCGAGACAGGCTATGGCTACACCTTC; CDR3 protein: CSVETGYGYTF; D gene: NA; V gene: TRBV29-1; clone size: NA; J gene: TRBJ1-2
CDR3 DNA: TGTGCCAGCAGCGTAGCTATGAACACTGAAGCTTTCTTT; CDR3 protein: CASSVAMNTEAFF; D gene: NA; V gene: TRBV9; clone size: once; J gene: TRBJ1-1
CDR3 DNA: TGTGCCAGCAGCTTAGAACCTACGGGGGAAAAACTGTTTTTT; CDR3 protein: CASSLEPTGEKLFF; D gene: NA; V gene: TRBV7-9; clone size: NA; J gene: TRBJ1-4
CDR3 DNA: TGTGCCAGCAGCCATACAGGGACAGGGGGATTGTTAAATGAGCAGTTCTTC; CDR3 protein: CASSHTGTGGLLNEQFF; D gene: TRBD1; V gene: TRBV7-3; clone size: NA; J gene: TRBJ2-1
CDR3 DNA: TGTGCCAGCAGCGCAACAGGGAACCATAATTCACCCCTCCACTTT; CDR3 protein: CASSATGNHNSPLHF; D gene: NA; V gene: TRBV9; clone size: NA; J gene: TRBJ1-6
CDR3 DNA: TGTGCCAGCCAACTAGCGGTCAGCACAGATACGCAGTATTTT; CDR3 protein: CASQLAVSTDTQYF; D gene: TRBD2; V gene: TRBV7-2; clone size: NA; J gene: TRBJ2-3
CDR3 DNA: TGCAGCGTTGAAGTGGGGGGCAGGGGGTATAGCTATGGCTACACCTTC; CDR3 protein: CSVEVGGRGYSYGYTF; D gene: TRBD1; V gene: TRBV29-1; clone size: NA; J gene: TRBJ1-2
CDR3 DNA: TGTGCCAGCTCACAGGGACAGGGATTGGGCATGAACACTGAAGCTTTCTTT; CDR3 protein: CASSQGQGLGMNTEAFF; D gene: TRBD1; V gene: TRBV18; clone size: NA; J gene: TRBJ1-1
CDR3 DNA: TGTGCCATCAGCCTCTTTGAGGGCCGCGGCTCCTACAATGAGCAGTTCTTC; CDR3 protein: CAISLFEGRGSYNEQFF; D gene: NA; V gene: TRBV10-3; clone size: NA; J gene: TRBJ2-1
CDR3 DNA: TGTGCCAGCAGTTCAAGCGGGATCTTCGACGAGCAGTACTTC; CDR3 protein: CASSSSGIFDEQYF; D gene: TRBD2; V gene: TRBV6-5; clone size: NA; J gene: TRBJ2-7
CDR3 DNA: TGTGCCAGCAGTGACTCAGGTAGAGGGTCTCGGGAAAAACTGTTTTTT; CDR3 protein: CASSDSGRGSREKLFF; D gene: NA; V gene: TRBV6-4; clone size: NA; J gene: TRBJ1-4
CDR3 DNA: TGCAGCGCCCTCCGGGTGTCCTACAATGAGCAGTTCTTC; CDR3 protein: CSALRVSYNEQFF; D gene: NA; V gene: TRBV29-1; clone size: few; J gene: TRBJ2-1
CDR3 DNA: TGCAGCGTCGAAGGCTCGCCGGCTGGAGCTTTCTTT; CDR3 protein: CSVEGSPAGAFF; D gene: NA; V gene: TRBV29-1; clone size: NA; J gene: TRBJ1-1
CDR3 DNA: TGCAGTGGGTGGGAGTCCGATGAGCAGTTCTTC; CDR3 protein: CSGWESDEQFF; D gene: NA; V gene: TRBV20-1; clone size: NA; J gene: TRBJ2-1
CDR3 DNA: TGTGCCAGCAGCTTGGGGACTCCTAACTACGAGCAGTACTTC; CDR3 protein: CASSLGTPNYEQYF; D gene: NA; V gene: TRBV5-5; clone size: NA; J gene: TRBJ2-7
CDR3 DNA: TGTGCCAGCAGCTTATGGGGGACAGGGGGTTCCGACGGGCCCCAGCATTTT; CDR3 protein: CASSLWGTGGSDGPQHF; D gene: TRBD1; V gene: TRBV7-9; clone size: NA; J gene: TRBJ1-5
CDR3 DNA: TGTGCCAGCAGCCAAGATCACTATAGCGACATTCAGTACTTC; CDR3 protein: CASSQDHYSDIQYF; D gene: NA; V gene: TRBV14; clone size: NA; J gene: TRBJ2-4
CDR3 DNA: TGTGCCAGCTTACAGGGGGTCGGAAACACCATATATTTT; CDR3 protein: CASLQGVGNTIYF; D gene: TRBD1; V gene: TRBV2; clone size: NA; J gene: TRBJ1-3
CDR3 DNA: TGTGCCAGCAGTGAGACAGTTTTCGGCTATGGCTACACCTTC; CDR3 protein: CASSETVFGYGYTF; D gene: NA; V gene: TRBV6-1; clone size: NA; J gene: TRBJ1-2